This T cell receptor beta chain came from a study of regulatory T cells in long-lasting Graves disease. Study outcomes and limitations: With persistent disease, TRBV28, TRBJ1-2 and TRBJ2-5 were the favored segments.

CDR3-region Arm-PCR and iRepertoire HTBI primers produced the TCR beta libraries. TCRdb reprocessed the multiplex PCR reads with MiXCR, giving one entry per CDR3 protein. Here the sample spans hundreds of thousands of distinct CDR3 sequences, about 16% being singletons. Time point of the sample: newly diagnosed GD, antithyroid drugs for less than 3 months. PBMC RNA was the source of the TCR library. The CDR3 contains 15 residues. V gave up 3 bases and J gave up 1 base; unmatched junction bases: 4. The germline CDR1 and CDR2 sequences are MNHEY and SMNVEV (reference sequence). Notes on this clonotype: Its antigen is unidentified.

The sample was also linked to a second study, of T cells in Graves' hyperthyroidism and ophthalmopathy. As that study records: The authors deemed Graves' hyperthyroidism stable absent ophthalmopathy progression within 18 months. Most thyroid clonotypes that were expanded above 0.001 also turned up in blood. Ophthalmopathy was predicted by the model a median of 6.5 months ahead of onset.

The source material was peripheral blood mononuclear cells (PBMCs), sampled at new diagnosis, from a patient treated with antithyroid drugs. The source of this sequence is a woman aged 30 to 39 with Graves disease. J is TRBJ2-3 and V is TRBV27; 7 nucleotides agree with TRBD2. CDR3: CASSLSAGGTDTQYF. CDR3 nucleotides: TGTGCCAGCAGTTTGAGTGCGGGGGGCACAGATACGCAGTATTTT.